These 5 T cell receptor beta chains share one sample of origin, sequenced in a study of control samples from healthy donors and cancer patients. The data were produced by immunoSEQ multiplex PCR, yet TCRdb's version contains in-frame clones alone and is incomplete. The data hold 96,000 or so clones, with more than 80% observed a single time. Material for sequencing was blood. Receptor source: a man between 18 and 29 years old in good health.

The V call is TRBV13, the J call TRBJ1-1, with TRBD1 as a possible D gene (5 bases). Trimming took 5 bases from V and 1 from J, leaving 14 bases between them. CDR3 length equals 15 residues. The germline gives CDR1 PRHDT, CDR2 FYEKMQ (reference sequence). CDR3 residues: CASSGEGRSNTEAFF. The CDR3 DNA reads as TGTGCCAGCAGCGGGGAGGGACGGTCGAACACTGAAGCTTTCTTT.

The chain joins TRBV13 to TRBJ2-7; D may be TRBD2 (5 bases). The CDR3 extends over 15 amino acids. CDR1 and CDR2 from the germline V gene are PRHDT and FYEKMQ (reference sequence). V lost 5 bases to trimming and J lost 6 bases, with 20 bases between them. CDR3 in amino acids: CASSLRPGSLSEQYF. DNA of the CDR3: TGTGCCAGCAGCCTGAGGCCGGGATCCCTTTCCGAGCAGTACTTC.

This clone was seen once. The chain uses TRBV19 and TRBJ1-2; tentative D call: TRBD1 (5 bases). Germline V gene data show CDR1 as LNHDA and CDR2 as SQIVND (reference sequence). The CDR3 runs 13 residues. V lost 5 bases and J 12 bases, leaving 19 bases between the germline ends. The CDR3 protein is CASSSPTAGKDTF. The CDR3 DNA reads TGTGCCAGTAGTTCGCCCACGGCAGGGAAGGACACCTTC.

V usage is TRBV4-3 and J usage is TRBJ2-1; 9 nucleotides match TRBD2. CDR1 is LGHNA, CDR2 YSLEER, per germline. The CDR3 contains 17 residues. Trimming took 1 base from V and 1 from J; bases not matched to a gene: 5. Written as DNA, the CDR3 is TGCGCCAGCAGCCAAGGACTAGCGGATGGGTCCTACAATGAGCAGTTCTTC. This codes for CASSQGLADGSYNEQFF.

V usage is TRBV5-1 and J usage is TRBJ1-4; 9 bases map to TRBD1. The CDR3 is 15 amino acids. V was clipped by 2 bases and J by 7 bases; unmatched bases: 6. Germline V lookup: CDR1 SGHRS, CDR2 YFSETQ. The CDR3 DNA is TGCGCCAGCAGCTTCGTAGGGACAGGGATTGAAAAACTGTTTTTT. It codes for CASSFVGTGIEKLFF.